What follows are 20 T cell receptor beta chains derived from one specimen sequenced in a study of shared clonotypes between healthy human individuals. Assay used: immunoSEQ multiplex PCR; TCRdb lists only in-frame clones, some missing. Found here are under 600,000 clones, roughly 97% of them singletons; the top ten hold about 0.057%. Material for sequencing was naive CD4+ T cells sorted from blood. Sample subset: CD45RA+ positively selected. The receptors stem from a woman between 25 and 40 years old in good health.

This clone occurred once. The genes are TRBV5-5 and TRBJ1-5; TRBD1 agrees at 9 bases. V gave up 3 bases and J gave up 6 bases; unmatched junction bases: 4. Germline loops: CDR1 SGHKS, CDR2 YYEKEE (reference sequence). The CDR3 loop spans 14 amino acids. This chain's CDR3 is CASSSRQGGQPQHF. The CDR3 nucleotides read TGTGCCAGCAGCTCCCGACAGGGGGGTCAGCCCCAGCATTTT.

This clone was seen once. This chain links TRBV28 with TRBJ1-2; 7 nucleotides align to TRBD1. V was pared by 5 bases and J by 5 bases, with 11 bases of the junction left unmatched. Germline V lookup: CDR1 MDHEN, CDR2 SYDVKM. This CDR3 comprises 15 residues. The CDR3 coding sequence is TGTGCCAGCAGTAGCGGACAGGCTTTTTCTTATGGCTACACCTTC. This encodes CASSSGQAFSYGYTF.

The rearrangement joins TRBV6-5 to TRBJ1-6; tentative D call: TRBD1 (6 bases). This CDR3 region has 13 residues. Trimming cost V 5 bases and J 8 bases, with 10 bases left between them. CDR1 and CDR2 from the germline V gene are MNHEY and SVGAGI. DNA of the CDR3: TGTGCCAGCAGTCAACAGGGAGATTCACCCCTCCACTTT. Amino acids: CASSQQGDSPLHF.

The chain employs TRBV7-9 and TRBJ1-2; D is perhaps TRBD1 (5 bases). Germline V gene lookup returns CDR1 SEHNR and CDR2 FQNEAQ (reference sequence). This CDR3 contains 14 residues. Trimming removed 4 bases from V and 1 base from J, with 10 bases in between. The CDR3 sequence is CASSSQGNNYGYTF. As DNA, the CDR3 is TGTGCCAGCAGCTCCCAGGGAAATAACTATGGCTACACCTTC.

The chain is built from TRBV19 and TRBJ2-7; D gene uncertain. V was cut by 3 bases and J by 2 bases, with 11 bases left in between. Germline V gene data show CDR1 as LNHDA and CDR2 as SQIVND (reference sequence). The CDR3 length is 14 residues. The CDR3 DNA reads as TGTGCCAGTAGTATTTCAGGCGGAACCTACGAGCAGTACTTC. Encoded protein: CASSISGGTYEQYF.

The chain recombines TRBV5-4 with TRBJ1-5; D call uncertain. Germline CDR1 reads SGHNT; CDR2 reads YYREEE (reference sequence). The CDR3 consists of 17 residues. Trimming stripped 4 bases from V and 0 bases from J, with 17 bases between. The DNA for the CDR3 is TGTGCCAGCAGCCAAGAGGGTCGGCGGAATAGCAATCAGCCCCAGCATTTT. Amino acids: CASSQEGRRNSNQPQHF.

On this clone itself: At the DNA level, this CDR3 is encoded by other sequences in the same sample as well. The CDR3 loop reads CASSPPSKQETQYF. The CDR3 nucleotides read TGTGCCAGCTCACCACCGTCCAAACAAGAGACCCAGTACTTC. The rearrangement joins TRBV18 to TRBJ2-5, with no clear D. Per germline, CDR1 KGHSH and CDR2 LQKENI. The CDR3 consists of 14 residues. The V end lost 0 bases, the J end lost 2 bases, and 7 bases lay between the germline ends.

V gene TRBV28 combines with J gene TRBJ2-7; D ambiguous. V gave up 4 bases and J gave up 2 bases, with 9 bases separating them. CDR3 length: 13 amino acids. Per germline, CDR1 MDHEN and CDR2 SYDVKM. The CDR3 sequence: CASSSMAPYEQYF. DNA for the CDR3: TGTGCCAGCAGTTCAATGGCCCCCTACGAGCAGTACTTC.

The gene calls are TRBV7-3 and TRBJ2-1; D ambiguous. CDR1 and CDR2 (germline): SGHTA, FQGTGA. The CDR3 runs 13 residues. V was cut by 5 bases and J by 4 bases, with 9 bases left in between. CDR3 coding DNA: TGTGCCAGCAGCCCCTCCCCTTACAATGAGCAGTTCTTC. This translates into CASSPSPYNEQFF.

The genes are TRBV29-1 and TRBJ1-2, with TRBD1 identical over 7 bases. J gave up 5 bases and V 4 bases, and 4 bases lay outside the gene matches. This CDR3 has 12 residues. The germline gives CDR1 SQVTM, CDR2 ANQGSEA. The CDR3 is CSVGRDSYGYTF. In nucleotides, the CDR3 is TGCAGCGTTGGACGGGACAGTTATGGCTACACCTTC.

This rearrangement joins TRBV18 to TRBJ1-2; unclear D gene. Germline V gene data show CDR1 as KGHSH and CDR2 as LQKENI. Deletions cut 3 bases from V and 2 bases from J, with 19 bases between. The CDR3 consists of 17 residues. This CDR3 is CASSPRQEASRNYGYTF. The DNA for the CDR3 is TGTGCCAGCTCACCTCGCCAGGAGGCTTCAAGGAACTATGGCTACACCTTC.

V is TRBV28 and J is TRBJ2-7; D possibly uses TRBD1 or TRBD2 (6 bases each). The V end lost 2 bases, the J end lost 2 bases, and 16 bases lay between the germline ends. Germline CDR1 reads MDHEN; CDR2 reads SYDVKM. The CDR3 sequence is 16 residues long. Here the CDR3 reads CASSLRGTHPPYEQYF. The CDR3 DNA sequence: TGTGCCAGCAGTTTAAGGGGGACTCACCCCCCCTACGAGCAGTACTTC.

The chain links TRBV5-1 to TRBJ2-1; the D is unclear. Trimming pared 0 bases from V and 0 bases from J, leaving 10 bases between. The CDR3 is made up of 16 amino acids. Germline lookup yields CDR1 SGHRS and CDR2 YFSETQ. The CDR3 protein is CASSLGTASSYNEQFF. The CDR3 DNA is TGCGCCAGCAGCTTGGGTACCGCTAGCTCCTACAATGAGCAGTTCTTC.

DNA for the CDR3: TGTGCCAGTAGGCCCGGGCAGGGGACGATAGTTCAGCCCCAGCATTTT. As protein: CASRPGQGTIVQPQHF. The J gene is TRBJ1-5, the V gene TRBV19; weak D call: TRBD1 (6 bases). Per germline, CDR1 LNHDA and CDR2 SQIVND (reference sequence). The CDR3 consists of 16 residues. V was cut by 6 bases and J by 6 bases, with 21 bases left in between.

The CDR3 DNA follows: TGCGCCAGCAGCGGACAGCCGAACACTGAAGCTTTCTTT. Its protein product is CASSGQPNTEAFF. The chain uses TRBV5-1 and TRBJ1-1; the D gene is possibly TRBD1 (6 bases). V lost 4 bases and J lost 1, with 8 bases in between. This CDR3 has 13 amino acids. Looked up from germline, CDR1 is SGHRS and CDR2 is YFSETQ. The variable domain in full, with the rest retrieved from reference TRBV5-1 and TRBJ1-1, is KAGVTQTPRYLIKTRGQQVTLSCSPISGHRSVSWYQQTPGQGLQFLFEYFSETQRNKGNFPGRFSGRQFSNSRSEMNVSTLELGDSALYLCASSGQPNTEAFFGQGTRLTVV.

CDR3 protein: CASSQGASSPLHF. CDR3 in DNA: TGTGCCAGCAGCCAGGGCGCAAGTTCACCCCTCCACTTT. The rearrangement joins TRBV5-4 to TRBJ1-6; D might be TRBD1 (5 bases). V was trimmed by 4 bases and J by 9 bases, leaving 11 bases between them. The CDR3 runs 13 residues. CDR1 SGHNT and CDR2 YYREEE come from the germline V gene (reference sequence).

The rearrangement uses TRBV5-4 and TRBJ1-5; D is undetermined. The CDR3 has 12 amino acids. Germline V gives CDR1 SGHNT, CDR2 YYREEE (reference sequence). Deletions cut 0 bases from V and 7 bases from J, with 5 bases between. The CDR3 DNA reads TGTGCCAGCAGCTTGGAAGGACAGCCCCAGCATTTT. This sequence encodes CASSLEGQPQHF.

J is TRBJ2-3 and V is TRBV9, with D possibly being TRBD2 (6 bases). From germline, CDR1 is SGDLS and CDR2 YYNGEE. This CDR3 spans 15 amino acids. V lost 3 bases to trimming and J lost 1 base, with 12 bases between them. Here the CDR3 reads CASSGNSGGTDTQYF. In DNA, the CDR3 is TGTGCCAGCAGCGGAAACTCGGGAGGCACAGATACGCAGTATTTT.

The chain combines TRBV28 with TRBJ2-7; possible D gene TRBD1, 6 bases. The V end was cut by 4 bases, the J end by 11 bases, with 15 bases between. Germline V CDR1 and CDR2: MDHEN, SYDVKM. The CDR3 has 12 amino acids. The CDR3 DNA reads as TGTGCCAGCAGTTCCAAACAGGGTTTAAAGTACTTC. Amino acid sequence: CASSSKQGLKYF. Complete variable domain (other parts from reference TRBV28 and TRBJ2-7): DVKVTQSSRYLVKRTGEKVFLECVQDMDHENMFWYRQDPGLGLRLIYFSYDVKMKEKGDIPEGYSVSREKKERFSLILESASTNQTSMYLCASSSKQGLKYFGPGTRLTVT.

This clone was picked up one time. The same CDR3 also results from other DNA sequences found in this sample. This chain uses TRBV5-1 with TRBJ2-1; possibly TRBD1 for D (5 bases). There are 12 residues in the CDR3. V dropped 4 bases and J dropped 6 bases, with 8 bases sitting between them. Germline CDR1 reads SGHRS; CDR2 reads YFSETQ. The CDR3 DNA reads as TGCGCCAGCAGCGCCCAGGGCAATGAGCAGTTCTTC. Translation: CASSAQGNEQFF.